Only a few counts were recorded for the clone carrying this TCR beta chain. Its antigen is unknown. This record comes from a study of blood T cells in healthy people across ages. The study, taken as a whole, reports: A strong correlation was seen between TCR beta diversity and naive T cell percentage.

Primers used in a second PCR of roughly 6 to 12 cycles were a sample-barcoded 5' primer and a J-beta primer mix. TCRdb re-called the 5' RACE reads through MiXCR, storing one row per CDR3 protein. The sample records about 640,000 distinct CDR3 sequences, 58% being singletons. CDR3 length equals 15 residues. Trimming pared 6 bases from V and 5 bases from J, leaving 14 bases between. The sequence derives from a man aged 60-69 years in good health. The sample taken for sequencing was blood. The chain uses TRBV12-3 or TRBV12-4 and TRBJ1-6; maybe TRBD1 (5 bases). CDR3 in DNA: TGTGCCAGCAGCTGGGGCAGGGCCAATAATTCACCCCTCCACTTT. Translation: CASSWGRANNSPLHF.